This is a list of T cell receptor beta chains from one sample in a study of human T cells and chemical hapten exposure. Using its own MiXCR run on the RACE reads, TCRdb lists one record per CDR3 protein. The profile shows approximately 370,000 distinct CDR3 sequences, 5.5% of them singletons. The specimen was whole blood, collected in connection with sensitization to the hapten diphenylcyclopropenone (DPC). The receptors come from a woman under 30 with alopecia areata. Some clones in this sample may be carry-over from other donors' samples. Each CDR3 is given with its conserved first and last residue. A D gene is named only where the DNA matches it firmly. Clone size is stated in some rows and not others, as once, few, many or a class when expanded.

CASSQVPRVRSSNTGELFF	TGTGCCAGCAGCCAAGTCCCCAGGGTTCGTAGCTCGAACACCGGGGAGCTGTTTTTT	.	.	TRBV3-1	TRBJ2-2
CSARQGGGEAFF	TGCAGTGCTCGACAGGGTGGCGGAGAAGCTTTCTTT	.	TRBD1	TRBV20-1	TRBJ1-1
CASRLSWEPTYEQYF	TGTGCCAGCAGGTTAAGCTGGGAGCCGACCTACGAGCAGTACTTC	few	.	TRBV7-2	TRBJ2-7
CASSEGPHPPYEQYF	TGTGCCAGCAGCGAGGGCCCTCACCCCCCCTACGAGCAGTACTTC	few	.	TRBV11-2	TRBJ2-7
CASSPPGLLEEKLFF	TGTGCCAGCTCACCACCGGGGCTATTGGAGGAAAAACTGTTTTTT	.	.	TRBV18	TRBJ1-4
CASKGDLGNTEAFF	TGCGCCAGCAAAGGGGACCTAGGAAACACTGAAGCTTTCTTT	.	.	TRBV5-1	TRBJ1-1
CASSPGKGRNQPQHF	TGCGCCAGCAGCCCGGGGAAGGGGAGAAACCAGCCCCAGCATTTT	.	.	TRBV5-1	TRBJ1-5
CASSFGGGDADTQYF	TGTGCCAGCAGCTTCGGCGGGGGGGATGCAGATACGCAGTATTTT	many	TRBD2	TRBV7-2	TRBJ2-3
CASSLQGGYTF	TGTGCCAGCAGTTTGCAGGGTGGCTACACCTTC	many	.	TRBV12-3/TRBV12-4	TRBJ1-2
CSVEDRWAGRNYGYTF	TGCAGCGTTGAAGATCGTTGGGCAGGGCGGAACTATGGCTACACCTTC	.	.	TRBV29-1	TRBJ1-2
CSVWGRGPNYGYTF	TGCAGCGTCTGGGGGAGGGGCCCCAACTATGGCTACACCTTC	many	.	TRBV29-1	TRBJ1-2
CASSSPGWPQHF	TGTGCCAGCAGCTCCCCCGGGTGGCCCCAGCATTTT	many	.	TRBV7-8	TRBJ1-5
CASSHGGGAPPDTQYF	TGCGCCAGCAGCCATGGCGGGGGGGCCCCCCCAGATACGCAGTATTTT	.	TRBD2	TRBV4-3	TRBJ2-3
CSAQGGAQYGYTF	TGCAGTGCCCAGGGGGGCGCTCAGTATGGCTACACCTTC	few	TRBD1	TRBV20-1	TRBJ1-2
CASSLEPIRRGSYNEQFF	TGTGCCAGCAGCTTAGAACCGATTCGAAGGGGCTCCTACAATGAGCAGTTCTTC	many	.	TRBV7-2	TRBJ2-1
CASSYGPGQDKNIQYF	TGTGCCAGCAGTTACGGACCGGGACAGGACAAAAACATTCAGTACTTC	many	TRBD1	TRBV6-5	TRBJ2-4
CASSFLSGASEQFF	TGTGCCAGCAGCTTCTTGAGCGGGGCCAGTGAGCAGTTCTTC	few	TRBD2	TRBV5-4	TRBJ2-1
CASSLTGTGEKLFF	TGTGCCAGTAGCTTGACAGGGACGGGTGAAAAACTGTTTTTT	many	TRBD1	TRBV19	TRBJ1-4
CASSRRLQGADEQYF	TGCGCCAGCAGCCGGAGATTGCAGGGGGCGGACGAGCAGTACTTC	many	TRBD1	TRBV4-3	TRBJ2-7
CASRVTGGSLLNSPLHF	TGTGCCAGTAGAGTGACAGGGGGCTCCTTATTGAATTCACCCCTCCACTTT	few	TRBD1	TRBV19	TRBJ1-6
CASSVGRGLMNTEAFF	TGTGCCAGCAGCGTAGGCAGGGGGCTCATGAACACTGAAGCTTTCTTT	once	TRBD1	TRBV9	TRBJ1-1
CASSPTGGRDEQFF	TGTGCCAGCAGCCCTACGGGGGGGCGGGATGAGCAGTTCTTC	many	TRBD2	TRBV7-9	TRBJ2-1
CASTPTGPGELFF	TGTGCCAGCACCCCGACCGGTCCCGGGGAGCTGTTTTTT	.	.	TRBV27	TRBJ2-2
CASSHGLAYYNEQFF	TGTGCCAGCAGCCACGGACTAGCCTACTACAATGAGCAGTTCTTC	.	TRBD2	TRBV6-2/TRBV6-3	TRBJ2-1
CSVGSGIRPHEQYF	TGCAGCGTGGGTAGCGGAATTAGACCCCACGAGCAGTACTTC	.	.	TRBV29-1	TRBJ2-7
CSAREGFYEQYF	TGCAGTGCTAGAGAGGGTTTCTACGAGCAGTACTTC	.	.	TRBV20-1	TRBJ2-7
CASRLSGTGGNQPQHF	TGTGCCAGCAGACTTTCCGGGACAGGGGGCAATCAGCCCCAGCATTTT	many	TRBD1	TRBV27	TRBJ1-5
CASIPGQGDEQYF	TGTGCCAGCATACCGGGACAGGGGGACGAGCAGTACTTC	.	TRBD1	TRBV7-9	TRBJ2-7
CASSEDPRTGGVNYGYTF	TGTGCCAGCAGTGAAGACCCCCGAACAGGAGGGGTTAACTATGGCTACACCTTC	many	.	TRBV2	TRBJ1-2
CASTPPGQYEQYF	TGTGCCAGCACCCCCCCGGGGCAATACGAGCAGTACTTC	few	.	TRBV6-5	TRBJ2-7
CASSALAGGISYNEQFF	TGTGCCAGCAGTGCACTAGCGGGGGGCATCAGTTATAATGAGCAGTTCTTC	many	TRBD2	TRBV2	TRBJ2-1
CAISDDSYEQYF	TGTGCCATCAGTGACGATTCCTACGAGCAGTACTTC	.	.	TRBV10-3	TRBJ2-7
CASSSVTGGNYGYTF	TGTGCCAGCAGTTCTGTAACAGGGGGTAACTATGGCTACACCTTC	.	TRBD1	TRBV6-2/TRBV6-3	TRBJ1-2
CASSQGTGNDQPQHF	TGTGCCAGCAGCCAGGGGACCGGAAACGATCAGCCCCAGCATTTT	.	.	TRBV4-2	TRBJ1-5
CASSYPHQGTEAFF	TGTGCCAGCAGTTACCCTCACCAGGGCACTGAAGCTTTCTTT	.	.	TRBV6-2/TRBV6-3	TRBJ1-1
CAINAGTGLIGYNSPLHF	TGTGCCATTAACGCCGGGACAGGGCTTATCGGTTATAATTCACCCCTCCACTTT	.	TRBD1	TRBV27	TRBJ1-6
CASSQGSLEPQHF	TGTGCCAGCAGCCAAGGTAGTCTGGAGCCCCAGCATTTT	many	.	TRBV3-1	TRBJ1-5
CASSELGILGDTQYF	TGTGCCAGCAGTGAACTGGGGATCCTGGGAGATACGCAGTATTTT	few	.	TRBV2	TRBJ2-3
CASSQVSGGTGTQYF	TGTGCCAGCAGCCAAGTTAGCGGGGGAACCGGGACCCAGTACTTC	few	TRBD2	TRBV3-1	TRBJ2-5
CASSQLGQGDEAFF	TGTGCCAGCAGCCAATTGGGACAGGGGGACGAGGCTTTCTTT	.	TRBD1	TRBV4-2	TRBJ1-1
CSAPLAGGPSEQFF	TGCAGTGCGCCACTAGCGGGGGGGCCGAGTGAGCAGTTCTTC	many	TRBD2	TRBV20-1	TRBJ2-1
CASSWIPNTEAFF	TGTGCCAGCAGTTGGATACCGAACACTGAAGCTTTCTTT	.	.	TRBV6-2/TRBV6-3	TRBJ1-1
CASSFYRGEQYF	TGTGCCAGCAGCTTTTACAGGGGCGAGCAGTACTTC	.	TRBD1	TRBV11-2	TRBJ2-7